The clone carrying this TCR beta chain was counted a few times. Its antigen is still unknown. Amplification used 60 Vbeta primers and 13 Jbeta primers. The assay was immunoSEQ multiplex PCR, and TCRdb's table has in-frame clones only and misses some. The sample consists of under 150,000 clones, approximately 80% of them appearing once. This record belongs to a study of cytomegalovirus exposure and HLA in healthy donors. Points from the study as a whole: In all likelihood, a cluster of highly shared sequence variants was a sequencing artifact. Later genetic work tied a missense DCLRE1C variant to beta-chain V and J trimming. DRB1 had the most TCR associations and HLA-C the fewest, a later analysis found, with rates varying by HLA locus.

The receptor was isolated from a middle-aged woman in good health and CMV-seropositive. The sample comprised PBMCs.

The CDR3 DNA reads TGTGCCAGCAGTCCCACTAACGAAGAGACCCAGTACTTC. Protein sequence: CASSPTNEETQYF. The chain recombines TRBV6-5 with TRBJ2-5; unclear D gene. Trimming pared 5 bases from V and 3 bases from J, leaving 10 bases between. The CDR3 sequence is 13 residues long. Germline CDR1 MNHEY, CDR2 SVGAGI.